This TCR beta chain was captured in a study of blood T cell repertoires in COVID-19. Study information: Researchers got acute and convalescent COVID-19 samples from the United States, Italy and Spain. The cDNA or gDNA used as material had been derived from T cells, B-cell-depleted T cells, or PBMCs.

Original analysis: Reference gene primers were amplified, and this amplification served to estimate nucleated cell counts. Clones were sequenced by immunoSEQ multiplex PCR, and TCRdb holds only the in-frame ones, with some missing. V and J calls and clone size are those listed in that table; D and trimming were worked out from the DNA. In the table there are some 110,000 clones, roughly four fifths of which are singletons. The CDR3 covers 15 residues. The germline V gene encodes CDR1 LGHDT and CDR2 YNNKEL (reference sequence). V lost 7 bases, J lost 8 bases, and 14 bases stayed unmatched. The clonotype was recovered from a man aged 50 to 60 with acute or convalescent COVID-19. Input material: peripheral blood. The genes are TRBV3-1 (or the pseudogene TRBV3-2) and TRBJ2-4, with 7 bases aligning to TRBD1. CDR3 sequence reads: CASTGDSWGRDIQYF. For the CDR3, the DNA is TGTGCCAGCACCGGGGACAGCTGGGGGAGAGACATTCAGTACTTC.